This section outlines one TCR beta chain sequence together with its context. The source of the sample is a study of technical replicates of blood from four donors. Produced via immunoSEQ multiplex PCR; TCRdb's table is partial and in-frame only. The sample yields tens of thousands of clones, 98% seen once. The clonotype originates from a human donor in good health. What was sequenced was T cells isolated from PBMCs.

The CDR3 reads CASSQEHGQARDGYTF. The CDR3 DNA is TGCGCCAGCAGCCAAGAACACGGACAGGCCAGGGATGGCTACACCTTC. V usage is TRBV4-1 and J usage is TRBJ1-2, with TRBD1 matching 7 bases. J was trimmed by 6 bases and V by 0 bases; bases with no gene match: 10. CDR3 length: 16 residues. Germline CDR1 MGHRA, CDR2 YSYEKL.